This TCR beta chain was retrieved from a study of cytomegalovirus exposure and HLA in healthy donors. Germline trimming cut 3 bases from V and 6 bases from J; bases unmatched to any gene: 8. There are 15 residues in the CDR3. Germline assignment: CDR1 SGHRS and CDR2 YFSETQ. The PCR ran on 60 Vbeta and 13 Jbeta primers. This table comes from immunoSEQ multiplex PCR, and its TCRdb copy is limited to in-frame clones, with some not included. The data show about 160,000 clones, with roughly 80% seen just once and about 1.6% held by the top ten. This sequence was found in a girl aged 5-17 years in good health and CMV-seropositive. The chain employs TRBV5-1 and TRBJ1-1, with 10 bases identical to TRBD1. The sequenced sample consisted of PBMCs. The CDR3 here is CASSSAGTGVSEAFF. For the CDR3, the DNA is TGCGCCAGCAGCTCGGCAGGGACAGGGGTCTCTGAAGCTTTCTTT.